This TCR beta chain is from a study of cytomegalovirus exposure and HLA in healthy donors. Researchers ran the PCR with 60 Vbeta and 13 Jbeta primers. Some clones are missing from TCRdb's copy, which holds only in-frame ones; the method was immunoSEQ multiplex PCR. The data contain fewer than 250,000 clones, roughly three quarters of them singletons. This TCR derives from a woman between 45 and 65 years old in good health and CMV-seronegative. The source material was PBMCs.

The CDR3 DNA sequence: TGTGCCAGCAAACAGGAAACTAGCACAGATACGCAGTATTTT. This sequence encodes CASKQETSTDTQYF. The genes are TRBV6-6 and TRBJ2-3; weak D call: TRBD1 (5 bases). Germline CDR1 MNHNY, CDR2 SVGAGI (reference sequence). V was trimmed by 7 bases and J by 0 bases, leaving 11 bases between them. This CDR3 contains 14 residues.